This T cell receptor beta chain was sequenced in a study of CD8 T cells in ankylosing spondylitis. Study observations and caveats: Enrichment of disease-linked clones was reportedly significant in matched ankylosing spondylitis synovial fluid. The disease-linked clones had a CD8+ phenotype and low blood frequencies. In ankylosing spondylitis blood, a motif of seven to nine highly homologous TCR beta variants appeared characteristic.

This clonotype appeared many times. Its antigen is currently unknown. Making use of molecular barcodes, quantitative 5'-RACE generated TCR beta libraries. Each CDR3 protein gets one entry after TCRdb re-called the 5' RACE reads with MiXCR. The table shows approximately 100,000 distinct CDR3 sequences, with about 7.7% occurring only once. V was clipped by 4 bases and J by 2 bases, with 15 bases between them. Germline-derived CDR1 and CDR2 are SGHTA and FQGNSA. The length of the CDR3 is 15 residues. The source material was blood, either unsorted or a sorted T cell fraction (not recorded which). The receptor's source is a male donor with ankylosing spondylitis or in good health (not recorded which). The chain has TRBV7-2 and TRBJ2-7; a possible D gene is TRBD1 (6 bases). The CDR3 nucleotides read TGTGCCAGCAGCTCCACCCGCGACAGGACCTACGAGCAGTACTTC. Its translation: CASSSTRDRTYEQYF.